The following is a T cell receptor beta chain sequence with its context. Antigen: not known. The record originates from a study of cytomegalovirus exposure and HLA in healthy donors. The primer mix had 60 Vbeta and 13 Jbeta primers. TCRdb's copy holds only in-frame clones and misses some; the assay was immunoSEQ multiplex PCR. This sample contains under 200,000 clones. Findings and limits, study-wide: TCR beta chains numbering more than 150 were designated cytomegalovirus-associated. Roughly even sequencing depth across donors was the assumption behind the presence/absence analyses. When the data were analyzed later, several of the most significant clusters appeared to be linked to common viral pathogens. Later genetic work tied a missense DCLRE1C variant to beta-chain V and J trimming.

The CDR3 runs 12 residues. J lost 2 bases, V lost 4 bases, and 0 bases had no gene match. CDR1 and CDR2 from the germline V gene are SQVTM and ANQGSEA. The sequenced sample was PBMCs. The sequence derives from a man younger than 45 in good health and CMV-seronegative. This chain links TRBV29-1 with TRBJ2-7, with 9 bases identical to TRBD1. Here the CDR3 DNA reads TGCAGCGTTGGGGACAGGGCCTACGAGCAGTACTTC. Translating gives CSVGDRAYEQYF.